These 24 T cell receptor beta chains came from one sample sequenced in a study of blood T cell repertoires in COVID-19. Only in-frame clones appear in the TCRdb table, and some are missing; sequencing was by immunoSEQ multiplex PCR. The sample lists under 350,000 clones, approximately 86% occurring once. The sequencing sample was made of peripheral blood. These receptors all stem from a man in his late teens or twenties with active or convalescent COVID-19.

The chain couples TRBV7-6 to TRBJ2-2; D is perhaps TRBD2 (6 bases). The V gene's germline CDR1 is SGHVS and CDR2 FNYEAQ. V lost 8 bases, J lost 3 bases, and 10 bases lay in between. This CDR3 comprises 13 residues. The CDR3 sequence is CASQRRDTGELFF. In DNA form, the CDR3 reads TGTGCCAGCCAGCGGAGGGACACCGGGGAGCTGTTTTTT.

The chain links TRBV6-2 or TRBV6-3 to TRBJ2-1, with 15 bases aligning to TRBD2. The junction had 5 bases not matched to a gene; V was cut back by 2 bases and J by 9 bases. Germline V gene lookup returns CDR1 MNHEY and CDR2 SVGEGT. The CDR3 extends over 16 amino acids. CDR3 sequence: CASSYGLAGGPSEQFF. CDR3 in DNA: TGTGCCAGCAGTTACGGACTAGCGGGAGGGCCGAGTGAGCAGTTCTTC.

This clone has ten or more counts. The chain uses TRBV6-2 or TRBV6-3 and TRBJ1-6; the D is unclear. Per germline, CDR1 MNHEY and CDR2 SVGEGT. Trimming stripped 0 bases from V and 11 bases from J, with 5 bases between. The CDR3 contains 12 residues. The CDR3 DNA is TGTGCCAGCAGTTACTCGTTAACACCCCTCCACTTT. It specifies CASSYSLTPLHF.

The chain combines TRBV18 with TRBJ1-1, with D maybe TRBD1 (6 bases). The CDR3 is made up of 12 amino acids. Trimming removed 2 bases from V and 8 bases from J, with 9 bases in between. CDR1 and CDR2 from the germline V gene are KGHSH and LQKENI. The CDR3 loop is CASSPNREEAFF. CDR3 sequence (DNA): TGTGCCAGCTCACCAAACAGGGAGGAAGCTTTCTTT.

The chain links TRBV30 to TRBJ1-2, with 7 positions matching TRBD1. The CDR3 consists of 12 residues. Germline CDR1 is GTSNPN and CDR2 is SVGIG (reference sequence). The CDR3: CALRGPSYGYTF. The CDR3 bases are TGTGCTTTAAGGGGGCCCTCCTATGGCTACACCTTC.

The chain uses TRBV19 and TRBJ1-3; D is perhaps TRBD1 (5 bases). Germline lookup yields CDR1 LNHDA and CDR2 SQIVND (reference sequence). The CDR3 extends over 13 amino acids. Trimming removed 10 bases at V and 4 bases at J, with 14 bases between. The CDR3 spells CATTRVLGNTIYF. The CDR3 DNA reads as TGTGCCACCACCAGGGTATTAGGAAACACCATATATTTT. The complete variable domain, with remaining parts taken from reference TRBV19 and TRBJ1-3, reads DGGITQSPKYLFRKEGQNVTLSCEQNLNHDAMYWYRQDPGQGLRLIYYSQIVNDFQKGDIAEGYSVSREKKESFPLTVTSAQKNPTAFYLCATTRVLGNTIYFGEGSWLTVV.

The rearrangement joins TRBV10-3 to TRBJ2-1; 10 bases align to TRBD2. Trimming cost V 6 bases and J 8 bases; bases outside gene matches: 10. Germline CDR1 is ENHRY and CDR2 is SYGVKD. The CDR3 covers 15 residues. The DNA for the CDR3 is TGTGCCATCAGGCTGAATAGCGGGGGGCTGGATGAGCAGTTCTTC. Its translation is CAIRLNSGGLDEQFF.

The rearrangement joins TRBV6-5 to TRBJ2-1, with 12 bases fitting TRBD2. The length of the CDR3 is 15 residues. J gave up 8 bases and V 7 bases, and 9 bases lay outside the gene matches. Germline V gene lookup returns CDR1 MNHEY and CDR2 SVGAGI. This CDR3 is CASTPTSGSSHEQFF. CDR3 DNA sequence: TGTGCCAGCACCCCGACTAGCGGGAGTTCCCATGAGCAGTTCTTC.

The CDR3 nucleotides are TGTGCCAGTAGTTCAATACAGGGGGAAGAGACCCAGTACTTC. Translating it yields CASSSIQGEETQYF. The V gene is TRBV19, the J gene TRBJ2-5; 8 positions match TRBD1. This CDR3 contains 14 residues. The ends lost 5 bases at V and 3 bases at J; junction bases unmatched: 5. The germline gives CDR1 LNHDA, CDR2 SQIVND (reference sequence).

This chain joins TRBV7-2 and TRBJ1-5; no clear D. From germline, CDR1 is SGHTA and CDR2 FQGNSA. With 5 bases removed from V and 0 bases from J, the gap between germline ends came to 5 bases. The CDR3 extends over 13 amino acids. As DNA, the CDR3 is TGTGCCAGCAGCCCAAATAGCAATCAGCCCCAGCATTTT. Its protein is CASSPNSNQPQHF.

This chain uses TRBV27 with TRBJ2-7; D ambiguous. Germline V gene lookup returns CDR1 MNHEY and CDR2 SMNVEV (reference sequence). The germline V and J ends were trimmed by 4 bases and 4 bases, with 11 bases remaining between them. This CDR3 is built from 13 residues. DNA of the CDR3: TGTGCCAGCAGTTCCTTGGGCCTTTACGAGCAGTACTTC. Translated, it gives CASSSLGLYEQYF.

This clone was detected only once. This chain joins TRBV5-1 and TRBJ2-1; possible D gene TRBD1, 5 bases. V shed 3 bases and J shed 0 bases, with 10 bases lying between them. Germline CDR1 and CDR2: SGHRS and YFSETQ. This CDR3 is 15 amino acids long. The CDR3 DNA sequence: TGCGCCAGCAGCTCTCGACAGTCCTCCTACAATGAGCAGTTCTTC. Protein sequence: CASSSRQSSYNEQFF.

This clone was detected only once. This chain joins TRBV28 and TRBJ2-2; D is possibly TRBD1 (5 bases). In germline, CDR1 is MDHEN, CDR2 SYDVKM. The CDR3 covers 15 residues. V dropped 3 bases and J dropped 4 bases, with 12 bases sitting between them. CDR3 protein: CASSFPGSLTGELFF. The CDR3 coding sequence is TGTGCCAGCAGTTTTCCAGGGTCCCTCACCGGGGAGCTGTTTTTT.

About this clone itself: A much larger clone differs by one base, so this may be a read error. The chain links TRBV7-2 to TRBJ2-7; D is ambiguous. Trimming pared 5 bases from V and 0 bases from J, leaving 2 bases between. In germline, CDR1 is SGHTA, CDR2 FQGNSA. The CDR3 has 11 residues. The CDR3 here is CASSLSYEQYF. The CDR3 bases are TGTGCCAGCAGCCTCTCCTACGAGCAGTACTTC.

The rearrangement joins TRBV6-5 to TRBJ2-5; D is possibly TRBD2 (6 bases). V lost 5 bases, J lost 7 bases, and 20 bases lay in between. Germline values: CDR1 MNHEY, CDR2 SVGAGI. The CDR3 sequence is 15 residues long. In DNA, the CDR3 is TGTGCCAGCAGTCCTAGGGGAGGCCTCGAAGGGACCCAGTACTTC. Protein: CASSPRGGLEGTQYF.

V is TRBV27 and J is TRBJ1-5; no reliable D call. The CDR3 loop spans 12 amino acids. Looked up from germline, CDR1 is MNHEY and CDR2 is SMNVEV (reference sequence). Trimming stripped 5 bases from V and 3 bases from J, with 5 bases between. CDR3 DNA sequence: TGTGCCAGCAGTCCAAACAATCAGCCCCAGCATTTT. Translation: CASSPNNQPQHF.

J is TRBJ1-2 and V is TRBV29-1, with 7 bases that match TRBD1. The CDR3 sequence is 15 residues long. The V gene end was trimmed by 7 bases and the J gene end by 2 bases; junction bases not matched to a gene: 13. Germline loops: CDR1 SQVTM, CDR2 ANQGSEA. The CDR3 nucleotides are TGCAGCGCAACCCCCGGGGGACAGCCGAACTATGGCTACACCTTC. Protein product: CSATPGGQPNYGYTF. Based on the CDR3 plus reference TRBV29-1 and TRBJ1-2, the full variable domain is SAVISQKPSRDICQRGTSLTIQCQVDSQVTMMFWYRQQPGQSLTLIATANQGSEATYESGFVIDKFPISRPNLTFSTLTVSNMSPEDSSIYLCSATPGGQPNYGYTFGSGTRLTVV.

This clone was seen once. This chain connects TRBV11-2 to TRBJ1-2; D is undetermined. V shed 7 bases and J shed 6 bases, with 24 bases lying between them. The CDR3 has 16 amino acids. CDR1 is SGHAT, CDR2 FQNNGV, per germline. CDR3 in amino acids: CASNFFLSKVGDGYTF. Here the CDR3 DNA reads TGTGCCAGCAACTTTTTTCTCTCGAAAGTTGGAGATGGCTACACCTTC.

The chain has TRBV4-3 and TRBJ2-7; D gene unclear. The CDR3 has 15 amino acids. Looked up from germline, CDR1 is LGHNA and CDR2 is YSLEER. Deletions cut 3 bases from V and 3 bases from J, with 15 bases between. The CDR3 DNA reads as TGCGCCAGCAGCCAGAACGTTTGGGCCAACTACGAGCAGTACTTC. As protein: CASSQNVWANYEQYF.

The rearrangement links TRBV5-1 to TRBJ1-2; TRBD1 is a possible D gene (6 bases). Per the germline V gene, CDR1 is SGHRS and CDR2 is YFSETQ. This CDR3 contains 17 residues. Between the trimmed V and J ends, which lost 0 bases and 6 bases, there was a span of 21 bases. The CDR3 region is CASSLGGVGRGVDGYTF. CDR3 coding DNA: TGCGCCAGCAGCTTGGGAGGGGTCGGCAGGGGAGTGGATGGCTACACCTTC.

The chain couples TRBV3-1 (or the pseudogene TRBV3-2) to TRBJ2-1, with 8 bases fitting TRBD2. This CDR3 is 15 amino acids long. Trimming at V came to 5 bases and at J to 0 bases, leaving 3 bases not matched to a gene. Germline CDR1 reads LGHDT; CDR2 reads YNNKEL (reference sequence). Here the CDR3 DNA reads TGTGCCAGCAGCGGCGGGAGGAGCTCCTACAATGAGCAGTTCTTC. Protein sequence: CASSGGRSSYNEQFF.

The CDR3 spells CASSQSSPGGAQETQYF. As DNA, the CDR3 is TGTGCCAGTAGTCAGTCCAGTCCGGGGGGGGCACAAGAGACCCAGTACTTC. The chain couples TRBV19 to TRBJ2-5; the match to TRBD2 covers 8 bases. Unmatched junction bases numbered 13, after V lost 5 bases and J lost 2 bases. Looked up from germline, CDR1 is LNHDA and CDR2 is SQIVND (reference sequence). The CDR3 sequence is 17 residues long.

This chain connects TRBV2 to TRBJ1-6; the match to TRBD1 covers 9 bases. Germline-derived CDR1 and CDR2 are SNHLY and FYNNEI. The CDR3 runs 13 residues. The J segment lost 9 bases and the V segment lost 10 bases, leaving 7 bases of the junction unmatched. CDR3 nucleotide sequence: TGTGCCACTACCGAGGACAGGGGTTCACCCCTCCACTTT. It encodes CATTEDRGSPLHF.

This chain connects TRBV4-3 to TRBJ1-2; D possibly corresponds to TRBD1 (5 bases). Trimming stripped 0 bases from V and 6 bases from J, with 8 bases between. The CDR3 totals 13 residues. Germline-derived CDR1 and CDR2 are LGHNA and YSLEER. Written as DNA, the CDR3 is TGCGCCAGCAGCCAAGAGCGGGGGAATGGCTACACCTTC. Its translation: CASSQERGNGYTF.